This section outlines one T cell receptor (beta chain) sequence together with its context. Investigators performed immunoSEQ version v3.0 at survey level. Clones were read by immunoSEQ multiplex PCR, and TCRdb kept only the in-frame ones, dropping some. The table has 5,000 to 8,000 clones, 77% seen once. The sample comes from a study of long-term antiretroviral therapy in people with HIV. Every specimen provided 1-10 million cryopreserved PBMC before DNA extraction took place. The receptor was derived from a man aged 35-49 years with HIV. Source: unsorted PBMCs, taken 0.5 years before starting antiretroviral therapy.

CDR3 DNA sequence: TGCGCCAGCAGCCAAGATCAGGGGGTGTCCGGGGAGCTGTTTTTT. The encoded protein is CASSQDQGVSGELFF. The chain combines TRBV4-3 with TRBJ2-2, with 7 bases matching TRBD1. The CDR3 has 15 residues. Trimming cost V 0 bases and J 6 bases; bases outside gene matches: 4. Germline V gene sequence: CDR1 LGHNA, CDR2 YSLEER.